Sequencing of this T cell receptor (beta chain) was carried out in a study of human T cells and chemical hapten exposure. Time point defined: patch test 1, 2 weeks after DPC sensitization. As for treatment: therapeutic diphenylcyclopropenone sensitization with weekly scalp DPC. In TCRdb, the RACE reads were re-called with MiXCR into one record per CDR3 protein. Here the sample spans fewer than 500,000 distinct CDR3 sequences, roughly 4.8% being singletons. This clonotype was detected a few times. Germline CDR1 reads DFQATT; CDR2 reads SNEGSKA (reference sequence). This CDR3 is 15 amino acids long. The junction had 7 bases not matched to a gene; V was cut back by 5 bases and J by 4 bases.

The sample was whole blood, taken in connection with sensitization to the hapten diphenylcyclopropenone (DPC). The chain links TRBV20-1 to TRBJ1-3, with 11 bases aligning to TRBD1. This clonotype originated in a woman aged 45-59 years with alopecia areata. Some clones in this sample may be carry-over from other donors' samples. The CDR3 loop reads CSAYGTGGTGNTIYF. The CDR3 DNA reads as TGCAGTGCTTACGGGACAGGGGGAACCGGAAACACCATATATTTT.